The following is a TCR beta chain sequence with its context. Antigen: not known. The sample belongs to a study of graft-versus-host responses after intestinal transplantation. The overall study: Multivisceral, liver-intestinal, or isolated intestinal transplants were received by the recipients. All recipients got anti-thymocyte globulin induction, then tacrolimus and steroids for three to four years. Overall study findings and caveats: Marrow from the recipient contained GvH clones, some of which had appeared first in ileum or blood. Allografts from individuals with graft-donor T cell macrochimerism displayed high graft-versus-host to host-versus-graft clonal ratios.

Libraries were prepared by immunoSEQ multiplex PCR; TCRdb keeps only in-frame clonotypes and omits some of them. The sample consists of under 95,000 clones, about 88% of them appearing once. The sequence derives from a human donor who was the organ donor for an intestinal transplant. The sequences come from unstimulated CD4+ T cells sorted from spleen or lymph node cells, collected before transplant.

DNA of the CDR3: TGTGCCAGCAGCCGAACCGGGACAGGGAACGAAGCTTTCTTT. Protein: CASSRTGTGNEAFF. The chain links TRBV5-4 to TRBJ1-1, with 9 bases identical to TRBD1. The CDR3 has 14 amino acids. Per germline, CDR1 SGHNT and CDR2 YYREEE (reference sequence). V was clipped by 4 bases and J by 8 bases; unmatched bases: 9.